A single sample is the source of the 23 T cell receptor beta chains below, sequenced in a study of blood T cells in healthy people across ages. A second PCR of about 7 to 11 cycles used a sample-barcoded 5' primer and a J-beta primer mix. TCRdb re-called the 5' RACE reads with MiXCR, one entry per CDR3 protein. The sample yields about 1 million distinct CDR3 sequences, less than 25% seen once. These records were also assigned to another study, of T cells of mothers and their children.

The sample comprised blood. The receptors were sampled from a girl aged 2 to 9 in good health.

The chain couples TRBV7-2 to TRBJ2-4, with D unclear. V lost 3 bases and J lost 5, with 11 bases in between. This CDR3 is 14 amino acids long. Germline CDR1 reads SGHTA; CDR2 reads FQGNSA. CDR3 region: CASSFFTGENIQYF. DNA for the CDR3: TGTGCCAGCAGCTTCTTTACTGGGGAAAACATTCAGTACTTC.

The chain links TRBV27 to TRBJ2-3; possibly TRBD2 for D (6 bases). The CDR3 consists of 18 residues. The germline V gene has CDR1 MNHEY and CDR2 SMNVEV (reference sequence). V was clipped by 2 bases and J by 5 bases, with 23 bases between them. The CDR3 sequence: CASSLLPSGTFRLDTQYF. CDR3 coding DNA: TGTGCCAGCAGTTTACTCCCCTCCGGGACTTTCCGGTTAGATACGCAGTATTTT.

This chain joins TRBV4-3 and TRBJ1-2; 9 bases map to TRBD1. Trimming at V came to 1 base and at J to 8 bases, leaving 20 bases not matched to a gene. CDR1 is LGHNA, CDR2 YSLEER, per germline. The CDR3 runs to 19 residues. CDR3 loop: CASSQAAGTQGASAWGYTF. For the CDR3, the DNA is TGCGCCAGCAGCCAAGCAGCTGGGACACAGGGGGCATCTGCATGGGGCTACACCTTC.

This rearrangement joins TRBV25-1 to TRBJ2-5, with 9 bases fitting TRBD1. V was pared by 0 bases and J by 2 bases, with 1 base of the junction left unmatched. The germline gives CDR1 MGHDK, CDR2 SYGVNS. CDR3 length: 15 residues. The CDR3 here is CASSEYDRGQETQYF. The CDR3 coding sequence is TGTGCCAGCAGTGAATATGACAGGGGGCAAGAGACCCAGTACTTC.

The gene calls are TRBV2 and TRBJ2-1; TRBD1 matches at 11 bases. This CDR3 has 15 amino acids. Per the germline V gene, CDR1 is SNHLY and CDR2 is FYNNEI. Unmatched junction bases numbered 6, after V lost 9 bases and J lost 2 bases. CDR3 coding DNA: TGTGCCAGTTTCCCGGGACAGGGGGCCTACAATGAGCAGTTCTTC. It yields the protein CASFPGQGAYNEQFF.

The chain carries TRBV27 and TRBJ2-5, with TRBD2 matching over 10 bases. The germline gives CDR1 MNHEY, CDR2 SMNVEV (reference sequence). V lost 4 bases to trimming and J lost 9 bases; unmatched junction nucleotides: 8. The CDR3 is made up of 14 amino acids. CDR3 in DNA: TGTGCCAGCAGTTCCGGACTAGCGGAAGTGGCCCAGTACTTC. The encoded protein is CASSSGLAEVAQYF.

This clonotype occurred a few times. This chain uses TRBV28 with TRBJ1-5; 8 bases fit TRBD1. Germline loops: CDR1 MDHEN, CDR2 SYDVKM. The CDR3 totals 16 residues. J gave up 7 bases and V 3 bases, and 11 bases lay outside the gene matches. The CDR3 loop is CASSFPLTGVGQPQHF. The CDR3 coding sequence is TGTGCCAGCAGTTTTCCCCTGACAGGGGTCGGCCAGCCCCAGCATTTT. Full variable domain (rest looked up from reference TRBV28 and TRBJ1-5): DVKVTQSSRYLVKRTGEKVFLECVQDMDHENMFWYRQDPGLGLRLIYFSYDVKMKEKGDIPEGYSVSREKKERFSLILESASTNQTSMYLCASSFPLTGVGQPQHFGDGTRLSIL.

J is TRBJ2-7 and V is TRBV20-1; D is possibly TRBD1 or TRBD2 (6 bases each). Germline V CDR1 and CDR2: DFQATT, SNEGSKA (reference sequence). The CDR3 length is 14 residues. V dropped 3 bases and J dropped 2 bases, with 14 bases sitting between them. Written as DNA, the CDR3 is TGCAGTGCTAGTTCCGGAGGGGGTACCTACGAGCAGTACTTC. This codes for CSASSGGGTYEQYF.

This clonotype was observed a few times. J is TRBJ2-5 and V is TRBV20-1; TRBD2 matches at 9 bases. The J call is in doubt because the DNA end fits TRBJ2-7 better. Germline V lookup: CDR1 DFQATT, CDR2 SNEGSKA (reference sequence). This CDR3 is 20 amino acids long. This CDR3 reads CSARDLRGSGRELHPYEQYF. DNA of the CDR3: TGCAGTGCTAGAGATCTGAGGGGTAGCGGGAGAGAACTACACCCCTACGAGCAGTACTTC.

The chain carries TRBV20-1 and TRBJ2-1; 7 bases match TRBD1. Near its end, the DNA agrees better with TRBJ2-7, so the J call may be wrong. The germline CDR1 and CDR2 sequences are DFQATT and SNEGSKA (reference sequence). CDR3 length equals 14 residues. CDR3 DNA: TGCAGTGCTCCGCTCCAGGGGGAGTCCTACGAGCAGTACTTC. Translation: CSAPLQGESYEQYF.

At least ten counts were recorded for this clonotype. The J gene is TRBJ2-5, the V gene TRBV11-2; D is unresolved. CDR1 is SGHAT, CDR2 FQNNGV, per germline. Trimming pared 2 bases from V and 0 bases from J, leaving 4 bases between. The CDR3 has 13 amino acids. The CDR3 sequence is CASSLLYQETQYF. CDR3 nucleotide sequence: TGTGCCAGCAGCTTACTGTACCAAGAGACCCAGTACTTC.

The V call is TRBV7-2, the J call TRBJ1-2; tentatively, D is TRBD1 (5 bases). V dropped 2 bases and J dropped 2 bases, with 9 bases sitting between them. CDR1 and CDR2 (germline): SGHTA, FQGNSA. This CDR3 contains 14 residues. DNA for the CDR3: TGTGCCAGCAGCTTACAGGGAGGCAACTATGGCTACACCTTC. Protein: CASSLQGGNYGYTF.

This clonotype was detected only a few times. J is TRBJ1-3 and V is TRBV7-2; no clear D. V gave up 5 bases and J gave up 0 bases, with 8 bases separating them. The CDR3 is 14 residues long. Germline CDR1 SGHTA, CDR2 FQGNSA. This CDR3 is CASSLPSSGNTIYF. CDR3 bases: TGTGCCAGCAGCCTCCCGAGCTCTGGAAACACCATATATTTT. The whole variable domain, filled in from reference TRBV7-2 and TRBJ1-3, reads GAGVSQSPSNKVTEKGKDVELRCDPISGHTALYWYRQSLGQGLEFLIYFQGNSAPDKSGLPSDRFSAERTGGSVSTLTIQRTQQEDSAVYLCASSLPSSGNTIYFGEGSWLTVV.

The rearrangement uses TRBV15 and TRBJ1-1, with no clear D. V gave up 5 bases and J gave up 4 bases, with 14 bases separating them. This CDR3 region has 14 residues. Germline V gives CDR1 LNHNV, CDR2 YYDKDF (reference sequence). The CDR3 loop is CATSRDGIGTEAFF. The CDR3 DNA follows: TGTGCCACCAGCCGCGACGGGATTGGCACTGAAGCTTTCTTT.

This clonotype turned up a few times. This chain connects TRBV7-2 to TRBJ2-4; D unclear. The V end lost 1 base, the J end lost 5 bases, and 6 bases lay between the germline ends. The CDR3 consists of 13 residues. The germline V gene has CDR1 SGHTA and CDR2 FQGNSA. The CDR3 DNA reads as TGTGCCAGCAGCTTAGGCGAGGAAAACATTCAGTACTTC. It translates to CASSLGEENIQYF.

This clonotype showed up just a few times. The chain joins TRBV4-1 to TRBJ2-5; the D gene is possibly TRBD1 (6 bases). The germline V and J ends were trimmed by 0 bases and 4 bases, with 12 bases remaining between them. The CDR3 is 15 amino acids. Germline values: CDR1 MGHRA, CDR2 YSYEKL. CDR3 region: CASSQEELGGETQYF. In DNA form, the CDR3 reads TGCGCCAGCAGCCAAGAGGAATTAGGGGGAGAGACCCAGTACTTC.

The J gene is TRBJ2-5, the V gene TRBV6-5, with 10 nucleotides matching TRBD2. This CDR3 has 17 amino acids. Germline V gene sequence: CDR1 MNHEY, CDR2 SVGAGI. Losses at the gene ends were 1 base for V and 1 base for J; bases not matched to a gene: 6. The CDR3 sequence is CASSYFASGGFQETQYF. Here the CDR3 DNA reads TGTGCCAGCAGTTACTTCGCTAGCGGGGGCTTCCAAGAGACCCAGTACTTC.

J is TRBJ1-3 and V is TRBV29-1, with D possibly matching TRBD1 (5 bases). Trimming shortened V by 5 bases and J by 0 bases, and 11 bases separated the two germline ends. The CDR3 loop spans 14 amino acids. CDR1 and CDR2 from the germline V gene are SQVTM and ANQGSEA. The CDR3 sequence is CSVSGLYSGNTIYF. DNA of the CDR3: TGCAGCGTTTCGGGACTTTACTCTGGAAACACCATATATTTT. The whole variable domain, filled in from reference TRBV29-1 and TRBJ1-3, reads SAVISQKPSRDICQRGTSLTIQCQVDSQVTMMFWYRQQPGQSLTLIATANQGSEATYESGFVIDKFPISRPNLTFSTLTVSNMSPEDSSIYLCSVSGLYSGNTIYFGEGSWLTVV.

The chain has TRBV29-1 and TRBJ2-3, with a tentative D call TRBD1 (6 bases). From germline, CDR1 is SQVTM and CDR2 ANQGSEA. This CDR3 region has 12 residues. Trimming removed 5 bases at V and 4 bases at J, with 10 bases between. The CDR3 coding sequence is TGCAGCGTTCGGACAGCCTCAGATACGCAGTATTTT. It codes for CSVRTASDTQYF.

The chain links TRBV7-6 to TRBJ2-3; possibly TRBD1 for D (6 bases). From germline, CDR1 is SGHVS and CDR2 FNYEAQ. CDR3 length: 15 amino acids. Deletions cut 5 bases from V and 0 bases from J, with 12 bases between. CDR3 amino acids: CASSRTAGSTDTQYF. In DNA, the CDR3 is TGTGCCAGCAGCCGGACAGCCGGGAGCACAGATACGCAGTATTTT.

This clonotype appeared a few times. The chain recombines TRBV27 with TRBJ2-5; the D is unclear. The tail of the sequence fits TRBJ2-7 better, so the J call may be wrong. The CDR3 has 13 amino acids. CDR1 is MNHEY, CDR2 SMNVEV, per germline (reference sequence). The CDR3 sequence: CASSSTTYYEQYF. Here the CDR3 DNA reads TGTGCCAGCAGCTCCACTACCTATTACGAGCAGTACTTC.

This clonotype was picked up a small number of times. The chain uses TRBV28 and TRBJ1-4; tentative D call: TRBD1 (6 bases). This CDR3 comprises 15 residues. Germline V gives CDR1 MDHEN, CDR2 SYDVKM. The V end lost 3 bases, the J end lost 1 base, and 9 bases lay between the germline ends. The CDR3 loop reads CASSLAGVTNEKLFF. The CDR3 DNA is TGTGCCAGCAGTTTGGCAGGGGTAACTAATGAAAAACTGTTTTTT.

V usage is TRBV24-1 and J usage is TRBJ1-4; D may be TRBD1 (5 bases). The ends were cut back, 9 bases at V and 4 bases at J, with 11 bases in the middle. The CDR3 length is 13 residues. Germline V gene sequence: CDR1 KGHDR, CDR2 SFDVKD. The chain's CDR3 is CATAGTVNEKLFF. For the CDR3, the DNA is TGTGCCACCGCCGGGACGGTTAATGAAAAACTGTTTTTT.